This is a list of T cell receptor beta chains from one sample in a study of T cells in Graves' hyperthyroidism and ophthalmopathy. MiXCR, applied by TCRdb to the multiplex PCR reads, yields one record per CDR3 protein. The data contain hundreds of thousands of distinct CDR3 sequences, around 20% of them singletons. Sequencing was carried out using blood. These receptors all come from a woman in her forties or fifties with Graves' hyperthyroidism that later progressed to Graves' ophthalmopathy. CDR3s include the opening cysteine and the closing phenylalanine or tryptophan. Fields, in order: D gene, V gene, clone size, J gene, CDR3 DNA, CDR3 protein. A D gene is named only where the DNA matches it firmly. For some rows the clone size is stated as once, few or many, or as a class when expanded; others skip it.

>TRBD1|TRBV3-1|many|TRBJ1-5
TGTGCCAGCAGCCATGGACGGACAGGGGGGGTTCAGCCCCAGCATTTT
CASSHGRTGGVQPQHF
>-|TRBV12-5|many|TRBJ1-5
TGTGCTAGTGGTTCTTCTCCATCGACAGTGCCTGGATGGGAGCCCCAGCATTTT
CASGSSPSTVPGWEPQHF
>-|TRBV6-1|-|TRBJ1-5
TGTGCCAGCACCGGGGTAGGGACAAATCAGCCCCAGCATTTT
CASTGVGTNQPQHF
>-|TRBV27|many|TRBJ1-1
TGTGCCAGCTACGCCGGGGGCGCGAGTCTAGACACTGAAGCTTTCTTT
CASYAGGASLDTEAFF
>-|TRBV11-2|many|TRBJ1-2
TGTGCCAGCAGCTTAGAGAGTTCGGACTCCAACTATGGCTACACCTTC
CASSLESSDSNYGYTF
>-|TRBV7-2|many|TRBJ1-1
TGTGCCAGCAGCGAGGGACCGTTCACTGAAGCTTTCTTT
CASSEGPFTEAFF
>-|TRBV6-5|-|TRBJ1-2
TGTGCCAGCAGTTACCGGGCCGACGATTTCTATGGCTACACCTTC
CASSYRADDFYGYTF
>-|TRBV20-1|-|TRBJ1-1
TGCAGTGCTGGGGCCGGGTGGGGCACTGAAGCTTTCTTT
CSAGAGWGTEAFF
>TRBD2|TRBV7-3|few|TRBJ2-3
TGTGCCAGCAGCTCCAGACTAGCGGGGGGAGCAGATACGCAGTATTTT
CASSSRLAGGADTQYF
>-|TRBV10-2|-|TRBJ1-2
TGCGCCAGCAGTGAGTGGGGGGGCGATGGCTACACCTTC
CASSEWGGDGYTF
>-|TRBV7-8|many|TRBJ2-7
TGTGCCAGCAGCTTAGGCTCCGGGACGTATGCCTACGAGCAGTACTTC
CASSLGSGTYAYEQYF
>-|TRBV3-1|many|TRBJ1-1
TGTGCCAGCAGCTCCTGGAACACTGAAGCTTTCTTT
CASSSWNTEAFF
>TRBD2|TRBV12-3/TRBV12-4|many|TRBJ2-1
TGTGCCAGCAATAGAGCGGGGGGCACGATCAATGAGCAGTTCTTC
CASNRAGGTINEQFF
>-|TRBV7-3|few|TRBJ2-2
TGTGTCAGCAGCTTAAGCGTTCAGAACACCGGGGAGCTGTTTTTT
CVSSLSVQNTGELFF